One and the same sample provided the 17 T cell receptor beta chains below, sequenced in a study of T cell responses to AZD1222 COVID-19 vaccine. TCRdb's table, derived via immunoSEQ multiplex PCR, lists solely in-frame clones and lacks some. The sample lists around 250,000 clones, 90% to 95% occurring once. The sequencing used peripheral blood, collected on day 0 of AZD1222 vaccination. The receptors derive from an adult in good health.

This clone turned up a few times. The chain joins TRBV28 to TRBJ2-7, with 10 bases matching TRBD2. This CDR3 is built from 14 residues. CDR1 and CDR2 from the germline V gene are MDHEN and SYDVKM. V was clipped by 6 bases and J by 2 bases; unmatched bases: 4. This chain's CDR3 is CASRLAGNTYEQYF. CDR3 nucleotides: TGTGCCAGCAGACTAGCGGGGAATACCTACGAGCAGTACTTC.

V gene TRBV6-2 or TRBV6-3 combines with J gene TRBJ1-1, with unresolved D. V was trimmed by 3 bases and J by 0 bases, leaving 5 bases between them. The CDR3 length is 13 residues. Germline values: CDR1 MNHEY, CDR2 SVGEGT. The CDR3 coding sequence is TGTGCCAGCAGTTATGTACTGAACACTGAAGCTTTCTTT. This encodes CASSYVLNTEAFF.

The gene calls are TRBV28 and TRBJ2-7; tentatively, D is TRBD2 (6 bases). V gave up 5 bases and J gave up 6 bases, with 14 bases separating them. Germline V gene lookup returns CDR1 MDHEN and CDR2 SYDVKM. The CDR3 extends over 13 amino acids. The CDR3 here is CASSAGLSAEQYF. CDR3 sequence (DNA): TGTGCCAGCAGTGCCGGACTAAGCGCCGAGCAGTACTTC. The whole variable domain, remainder taken from reference TRBV28 and TRBJ2-7, is DVKVTQSSRYLVKRTGEKVFLECVQDMDHENMFWYRQDPGLGLRLIYFSYDVKMKEKGDIPEGYSVSREKKERFSLILESASTNQTSMYLCASSAGLSAEQYFGPGTRLTVT.

The chain uses TRBV5-5 and TRBJ2-7; D is possibly TRBD1 or TRBD2 (6 bases each). Looked up from germline, CDR1 is SGHKS and CDR2 is YYEKEE (reference sequence). The CDR3 contains 15 residues. V lost 1 base and J lost 4, with 15 bases in between. The CDR3 reads CASSLSRGLMYEQYF. The CDR3 nucleotides read TGTGCCAGCAGCTTGTCTCGGGGGCTGATGTACGAGCAGTACTTC. Supplemented by reference TRBV5-5 and TRBJ2-7, the full variable domain reads DAGVTQSPTHLIKTRGQQVTLRCSPISGHKSVSWYQQVLGQGPQFIFQYYEKEERGRGNFPDRFSARQFPNYSSELNVNALLLGDSALYLCASSLSRGLMYEQYFGPGTRLTVT.

The chain is built from TRBV6-2 or TRBV6-3 and TRBJ2-1, with D possibly matching TRBD2 (5 bases). Trimming took 2 bases from V and 3 from J, leaving 11 bases between them. Germline values: CDR1 MNHEY, CDR2 SVGEGT. This CDR3 spans 15 amino acids. The CDR3 region has the DNA TGTGCCAGCAGTTACGAGGGAGTTCGCTACAATGAGCAGTTCTTC. Amino acids: CASSYEGVRYNEQFF.

The rearrangement joins TRBV27 to TRBJ2-1, with a possible D match to TRBD2 (6 bases). The CDR3 runs to 14 residues. The ends were cut back, 6 bases at V and 7 bases at J, with 16 bases in the middle. CDR1 and CDR2 from the germline V gene are MNHEY and SMNVEV (reference sequence). In DNA, the CDR3 is TGTGCCAGCAGACTCCCGGGGGTCTTAAATGAGCAGTTCTTC. Its protein is CASRLPGVLNEQFF.

J is TRBJ1-4 and V is TRBV2; tentative D call: TRBD1 (5 bases). V lost 10 bases and J lost 2, with 14 bases in between. CDR1 is SNHLY and CDR2 is FYNNEI in the germline V gene. CDR3 length equals 14 residues. CDR3 residues: CATGAGGTNEKLFF. The CDR3 coding sequence is TGTGCCACCGGAGCGGGGGGGACTAATGAAAAACTGTTTTTT.

The gene calls are TRBV11-2 and TRBJ2-7; weak D call: TRBD2 (5 bases). Germline V gene data show CDR1 as SGHAT and CDR2 as FQNNGV. This CDR3 contains 15 residues. Trimming removed 1 base from V and 2 bases from J, with 12 bases in between. CDR3 region: CASSLVAGRPYEQYF. The CDR3 DNA follows: TGTGCCAGCAGCTTAGTGGCGGGCAGACCCTACGAGCAGTACTTC.

This chain uses TRBV2 with TRBJ2-5, with D possibly TRBD1 on 6 matching bases. There are 16 residues in the CDR3. V dropped 6 bases and J dropped 7 bases, with 24 bases sitting between them. Per the germline V gene, CDR1 is SNHLY and CDR2 is FYNNEI. Here the CDR3 DNA reads TGTGCCAGCAGGCTAGAGGGGACAACGCATGTAGGGACCCAGTACTTC. This gives the protein CASRLEGTTHVGTQYF.

This sequence joins TRBV5-1 and TRBJ2-1, with 9 bases lining up with TRBD2. V lost 3 bases to trimming and J lost 8 bases; unmatched junction nucleotides: 9. Germline assignment: CDR1 SGHRS and CDR2 YFSETQ. CDR3 length: 15 residues. Written as DNA, the CDR3 is TGCGCCAGCAGCTGGGGTGGACTAGCGAAAGATGAGCAGTTCTTC. Encoded protein: CASSWGGLAKDEQFF.

The chain couples TRBV5-1 to TRBJ1-1, with 9 bases identical to TRBD1. This CDR3 contains 13 residues. Germline V lookup: CDR1 SGHRS, CDR2 YFSETQ. The trim removed 5 bases at V and 6 bases at J, leaving 5 bases unmatched. CDR3 protein: CASRGQGDAEAFF. The CDR3 DNA sequence: TGCGCCAGCAGGGGACAGGGTGATGCTGAAGCTTTCTTT.

The chain employs TRBV5-1 and TRBJ1-1, with TRBD1 identical over 7 bases. Trimming at V came to 4 bases and at J to 4 bases, leaving 10 bases not matched to a gene. This CDR3 has 15 residues. Germline V lookup: CDR1 SGHRS, CDR2 YFSETQ. CDR3 protein: CASSTTGIEGTEAFF. CDR3 DNA: TGCGCCAGCAGCACGACAGGGATCGAGGGCACTGAAGCTTTCTTT.

This chain links TRBV6-8 with TRBJ2-1; TRBD2 aligns across 13 bases. V was clipped by 2 bases and J by 2 bases; unmatched bases: 9. The germline gives CDR1 MNHGY, CDR2 SAAAGT. This CDR3 contains 19 residues. The DNA of the CDR3 is TGTGCCAGCAGTTACCCAGGACTAGCGGGAGCTTGTACCTACAATGAGCAGTTCTTC. This sequence encodes CASSYPGLAGACTYNEQFF.

This clone has just one count. The CDR3 region has the DNA TGTGCCAGCAGCTTAGAACCAGCGGGCGGCACTTACAATGAGCAGTTCTTC. Its translation: CASSLEPAGGTYNEQFF. The J gene is TRBJ2-1, the V gene TRBV7-3; perhaps TRBD2 as D (6 bases). Trimming cost V 2 bases and J 4 bases, with 18 bases left between them. CDR3 size: 17 residues. CDR1 SGHTA and CDR2 FQGTGA come from the germline V gene.

The V gene is TRBV25-1, the J gene TRBJ2-7; possible D gene TRBD1, 6 bases. CDR1 is MGHDK and CDR2 is SYGVNS in the germline V gene. This CDR3 comprises 12 residues. The CDR3 loop reads CAVGQSFYEQYF. The CDR3, as DNA: TGTGCGGTTGGACAGAGCTTTTACGAGCAGTACTTC.

The chain has TRBV5-1 and TRBJ2-2, with no clear D. Germline CDR1 SGHRS, CDR2 YFSETQ. The CDR3 extends over 15 amino acids. V gave up 0 bases and J gave up 6 bases, with 12 bases separating them. The CDR3 DNA is TGCGCCAGCAGCTTGGAAGCCCTAAAGGCCGGGGAGCTGTTTTTT. Translation: CASSLEALKAGELFF.

The chain carries TRBV2 and TRBJ2-7, with D unclear. The CDR3 is made up of 13 amino acids. Deletions cut 6 bases from V and 4 bases from J, with 13 bases between. The germline CDR1 and CDR2 sequences are SNHLY and FYNNEI. CDR3 region: CASSLHDLYEQYF. Here the CDR3 DNA reads TGTGCCAGCAGCCTTCATGACCTATACGAGCAGTACTTC.